A selection of T cell receptor beta chains follows, all from one sample in a study of read filtering for tumor transcriptome and immune sequencing. TCRdb analysed the reads with MiXCR anew, one entry per CDR3 protein. The profile shows tens of thousands of distinct CDR3 sequences, approximately 22% of them singletons. The sequencing input was a population of CD138-negative cells sorted from bone marrow. Source of these receptors: a donor aged 40 or older with multiple myeloma. Both conserved end residues are part of each CDR3. Fields, in order: CDR3 protein, CDR3 DNA, V gene, clone size, D gene, J gene. The D gene is left open where the match is weak. Each size is once, few, many, or a class for an expanded clone.

cdr3_aa: CASSYSKAGAIFGTNTGELFF
cdr3_nt: TGTGCCAGCAGTTACTCGAAAGCGGGAGCGATATTCGGGACGAACACCGGGGAGCTGTTTTTT
v_call: TRBV6-2/TRBV6-3
clone_size: many
d_call: TRBD2
j_call: TRBJ2-2

cdr3_aa: CSASPRDSEAFF
cdr3_nt: TGCAGTGCTAGTCCCAGGGACTCTGAAGCTTTCTTT
v_call: TRBV20-1
clone_size: many
d_call: NA
j_call: TRBJ1-1

cdr3_aa: CAISELRDPPGNEQFF
cdr3_nt: TGTGCCATCAGTGAGTTACGAGACCCGCCGGGCAATGAGCAGTTCTTC
v_call: TRBV10-3
clone_size: many
d_call: NA
j_call: TRBJ2-1

cdr3_aa: CASSTARDSNQPQHF
cdr3_nt: TGTGCCAGCAGCACAGCCCGGGACAGCAATCAGCCCCAGCATTTT
v_call: TRBV2
clone_size: many
d_call: NA
j_call: TRBJ1-5

cdr3_aa: CASSDGQGRNGQFF
cdr3_nt: TGCGCCAGCAGCGACGGACAGGGGAGGAATGGGCAGTTCTTC
v_call: TRBV5-1
clone_size: few
d_call: TRBD1
j_call: TRBJ2-1

cdr3_aa: CASSPTRTGTKTFF
cdr3_nt: TGTGCCAGCAGCCCGACTCGGACAGGGACTAAAACTTTCTTT
v_call: TRBV28
clone_size: many
d_call: TRBD1
j_call: TRBJ1-1

cdr3_aa: CASSLWATSGSTDTQYF
cdr3_nt: TGTGCCAGCAGTTTATGGGCGACTAGCGGAAGCACAGATACGCAGTATTTT
v_call: TRBV28
clone_size: many
d_call: TRBD2
j_call: TRBJ2-3

cdr3_aa: CASSLRQPSTDTQYF
cdr3_nt: TGTGCCAGCAGTTTAAGACAGCCCTCCACAGATACGCAGTATTTT
v_call: TRBV12-3/TRBV12-4
clone_size: medium-sized
d_call: NA
j_call: TRBJ2-3

cdr3_aa: CGGLAGGLREQYF
cdr3_nt: TGCGGGGGACTAGCGGGAGGGCTTAGGGAGCAGTACTTC
v_call: TRBV20-1
clone_size: few
d_call: TRBD2
j_call: TRBJ2-7

cdr3_aa: CSARPGTYSGANVLTF
cdr3_nt: TGCAGTGCCCGTCCCGGGACATATTCTGGGGCCAACGTCCTGACTTTC
v_call: TRBV20-1
clone_size: many
d_call: NA
j_call: TRBJ2-6